These T cell receptor beta chains were read from a single sample in a study of T-cell memory formation after mild COVID-19. Each CDR3 protein gets one entry after TCRdb re-called the 5' RACE reads with MiXCR. The table lists hundreds of thousands of distinct CDR3 sequences, roughly 15% of them singletons. Input material: PBMCs or a T cell subset sorted from them (not recorded which). The source is a young man who had mild COVID-19 (a few samples of this study predate the infection). Cell type and time point are not known. Each CDR3 is given with its conserved first and last residue. A D gene is named only where the DNA matches it firmly. A clone size is listed for some rows: how often the clone was seen (once, few, many), or a class if it is expanded.

d_call,v_call,j_call,clone_size,cdr3_aa,cdr3_nt
-,TRBV20-1,TRBJ1-4,many,CSARDRAAGYEKLFF,TGCAGTGCTAGAGATCGGGCTGCAGGGTACGAAAAACTGTTTTTT
TRBD1,TRBV6-1,TRBJ2-2,few,CASRKLPGQGAGELFF,TGTGCCAGCAGAAAATTGCCGGGACAGGGGGCCGGGGAGCTGTTTTTT
-,TRBV6-5,TRBJ2-7,-,CASKSGLLVESEYF,TGTGCCAGCAAATCGGGACTGCTGGTTGAAAGTGAGTACTTC
-,TRBV9,TRBJ2-3,-,CASNVDGGTDTQYF,TGTGCCAGCAACGTGGACGGGGGCACAGATACGCAGTATTTT
-,TRBV24-1,TRBJ2-4,once,CATSDGLNGATKNIQYF,TGTGCCACCAGTGACGGCCTAAATGGGGCGACCAAAAACATTCAGTACTTC
-,TRBV18,TRBJ1-3,-,CASWGTNPSGNTIYF,TGTGCCAGCTGGGGGACGAACCCCTCTGGAAACACCATATATTTT
-,TRBV4-1,TRBJ1-2,many,CASSQVLGLDYGYTF,TGCGCCAGCAGCCAAGTCCTGGGCTTAGACTATGGCTACACCTTC
-,TRBV7-2,TRBJ1-1,once,CASSTASGGDTESFF,TGTGCCAGCAGCACCGCGTCGGGAGGCGACACTGAATCTTTCTTT
TRBD2,TRBV9,TRBJ2-3,-,CARSRPLAGVTDTQYF,TGTGCCAGAAGCCGGCCACTAGCGGGGGTCACAGATACGCAGTATTTT
-,TRBV28,TRBJ1-4,-,CASSGSDNFNEKLFF,TGTGCCAGCAGTGGCTCGGACAACTTTAATGAAAAACTGTTTTTT
-,TRBV6-5,TRBJ1-1,-,CASTLGQAGDRAFF,TGTGCCAGCACCCTGGGGCAGGCGGGGGACCGAGCTTTCTTT
TRBD1,TRBV27,TRBJ2-2,few,CASSQWTGRTGELFF,TGTGCCAGCAGTCAATGGACAGGGCGGACCGGGGAGCTGTTTTTT
TRBD1,TRBV7-3,TRBJ2-3,few,CASSWTGGADTQYF,TGTGCCAGCAGCTGGACAGGGGGCGCAGATACGCAGTATTTT
-,TRBV7-2,TRBJ2-3,-,CASSPYADTQYF,TGTGCCAGCAGCCCCTACGCAGATACGCAGTATTTT
TRBD2,TRBV29-1,TRBJ2-5,many,CSHRTSVETQYF,TGCAGCCATCGGACTAGTGTGGAGACCCAGTACTTC
-,TRBV5-4,TRBJ1-2,-,CASSSTTGGGGYTF,TGTGCCAGCAGCTCTACGACAGGAGGGGGTGGCTACACCTTC